This section outlines one T cell receptor beta chain sequence together with its context. Sequenced by immunoSEQ multiplex PCR; TCRdb stores in-frame clones only, minus some. This repertoire shows tens of thousands of clones, just over 90% found once; its top ten account for approximately 0.28%. These data belong to a study of technical replicates of blood from several donors. This CDR3 comprises 13 residues. In germline, CDR1 is SGHNT, CDR2 YYREEE (reference sequence). Trimming pared 5 bases from V and 1 base from J, leaving 9 bases between. The sequenced material came from T cells isolated from PBMCs. This receptor was identified in a human donor in good health. This chain joins TRBV5-4 and TRBJ1-1; possibly TRBD1 for D (6 bases). The CDR3 DNA reads as TGTGCCAGCAGTCGACAGGAGAACACTGAAGCTTTCTTT. Amino acids: CASSRQENTEAFF.